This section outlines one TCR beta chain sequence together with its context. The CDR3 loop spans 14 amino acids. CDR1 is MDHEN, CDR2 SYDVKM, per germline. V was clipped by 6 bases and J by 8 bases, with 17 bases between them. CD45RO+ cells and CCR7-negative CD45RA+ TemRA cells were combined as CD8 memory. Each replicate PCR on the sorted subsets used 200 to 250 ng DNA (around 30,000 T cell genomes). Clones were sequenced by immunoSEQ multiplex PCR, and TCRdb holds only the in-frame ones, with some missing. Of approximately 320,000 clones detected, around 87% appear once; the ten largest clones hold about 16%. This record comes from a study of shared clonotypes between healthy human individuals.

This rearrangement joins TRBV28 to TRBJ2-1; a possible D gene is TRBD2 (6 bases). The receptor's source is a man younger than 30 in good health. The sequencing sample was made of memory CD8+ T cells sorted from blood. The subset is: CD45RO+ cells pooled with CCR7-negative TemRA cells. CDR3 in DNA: TGTGCCAGCAGCCTAGTGGGGGGTCATGATGAGCAGTTCTTC. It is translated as CASSLVGGHDEQFF.